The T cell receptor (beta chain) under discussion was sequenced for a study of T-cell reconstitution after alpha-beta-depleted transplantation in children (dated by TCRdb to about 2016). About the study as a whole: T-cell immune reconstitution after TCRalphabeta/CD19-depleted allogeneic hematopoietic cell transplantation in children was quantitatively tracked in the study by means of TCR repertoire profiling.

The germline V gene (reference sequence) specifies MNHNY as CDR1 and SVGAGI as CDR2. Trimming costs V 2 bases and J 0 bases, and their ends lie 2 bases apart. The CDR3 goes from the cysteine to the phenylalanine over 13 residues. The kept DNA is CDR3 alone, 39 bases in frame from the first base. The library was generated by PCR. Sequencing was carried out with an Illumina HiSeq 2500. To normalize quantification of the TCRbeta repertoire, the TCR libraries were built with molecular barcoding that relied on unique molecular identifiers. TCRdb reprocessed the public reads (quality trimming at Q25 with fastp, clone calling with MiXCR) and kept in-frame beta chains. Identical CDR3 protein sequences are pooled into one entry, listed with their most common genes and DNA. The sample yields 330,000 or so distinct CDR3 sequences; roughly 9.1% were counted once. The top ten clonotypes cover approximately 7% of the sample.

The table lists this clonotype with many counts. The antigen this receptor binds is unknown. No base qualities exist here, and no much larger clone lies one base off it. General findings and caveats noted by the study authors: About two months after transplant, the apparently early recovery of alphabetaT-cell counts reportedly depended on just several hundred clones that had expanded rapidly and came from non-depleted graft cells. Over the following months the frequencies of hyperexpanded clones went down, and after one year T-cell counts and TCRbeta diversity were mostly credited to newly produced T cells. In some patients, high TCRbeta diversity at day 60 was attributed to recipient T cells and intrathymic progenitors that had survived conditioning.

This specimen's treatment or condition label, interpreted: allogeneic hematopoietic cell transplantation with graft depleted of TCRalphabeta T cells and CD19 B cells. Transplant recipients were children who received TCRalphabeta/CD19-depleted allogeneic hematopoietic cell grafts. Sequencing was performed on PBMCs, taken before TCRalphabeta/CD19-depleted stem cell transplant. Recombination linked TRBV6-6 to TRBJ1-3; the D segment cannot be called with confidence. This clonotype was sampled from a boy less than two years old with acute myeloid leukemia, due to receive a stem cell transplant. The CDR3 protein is CASSYLSGNTIYF. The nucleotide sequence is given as TGTGCCAGCAGTTACCTCTCTGGAAACACCATATATTTT.